A selection of T cell receptor beta chains follows, all from one sample in a study of PD-1 blockade in classical Hodgkin lymphoma. Assay used: immunoSEQ multiplex PCR; TCRdb lists only in-frame clones, some missing. The repertoire consists of tens of thousands of clones, with about 90% occurring once and the leading ten covering 10%. The sample consisted of peripheral blood mononuclear cells (PBMCs), taken before the fourth cycle of nivolumab. The receptors here all came from a human donor with classical Hodgkin lymphoma. CDR3s include the opening cysteine and the closing phenylalanine or tryptophan. The D gene is left open where the match is weak.

v_gene	j_gene	d_gene	CDR3nt	CDR3aa
TRBV7-9	TRBJ1-1	TRBD1	TGTGCCAGCGGGCTGACAGGGGGCTTGAACACTGAAGCTTTCTTT	CASGLTGGLNTEAFF
TRBV27	TRBJ2-7	TRBD1	TGTGCCAGCAGCACAGGGGGGAACTACGAGCAGTACTTC	CASSTGGNYEQYF
TRBV7-2	TRBJ2-7	-	TGTGCCAGCAGCGGACTGATAGGGCGAAATTACAACGAGCAGTACTTC	CASSGLIGRNYNEQYF
TRBV28	TRBJ1-2	TRBD1	TGTGCCAGCAGTTCGGGGACAGGAAACTATGGCTACACCTTC	CASSSGTGNYGYTF
TRBV5-8	TRBJ1-4	-	TGTGCCAGCAGCTTGGTGTCTGGGGGGCTCACGGGTGAAAAACTGTTTTTT	CASSLVSGGLTGEKLFF
TRBV4-2	TRBJ2-5	TRBD2	TGTGCCAGCAGCCACCCCACTAGCGGGGGGGCAGGCCAAGAGACCCAGTACTTC	CASSHPTSGGAGQETQYF
TRBV5-6	TRBJ1-2	-	TGTGCCAGCCCGGGGGACACTAACTATGGCTACACCTTC	CASPGDTNYGYTF
TRBV6-6	TRBJ2-4	-	TGTGCCAGCAGTTACTCTCCAGGGGAGGTGAAAAACATTCAGTACTTC	CASSYSPGEVKNIQYF
TRBV5-8	TRBJ1-2	-	TGTGCCAGCAGCTTGACTCTGGCGGGGGCTAACTATGGCTACACCTTC	CASSLTLAGANYGYTF
TRBV15	TRBJ2-5	-	TGTGCCACCAGCAAGGGAGGCTCCCCCCCCCAAGAGACCCAGTACTTC	CATSKGGSPPQETQYF